These 2 T cell receptor beta chains were all obtained from the same sample, sequenced in a study of type 1 regulatory T cells. A single record per CDR3 protein comes from TCRdb applying MiXCR to the reads. In the table there are 88,000 or so distinct CDR3 sequences, around a third of which are singletons. The sample comprised CD4+ T cells, either the whole sample or a sorted fraction (not recorded which). These receptors were collected from a human donor in good health.

Concerning this clonotype itself: At one end, the junction sequence differs from germline, possibly due to a read error. The rearrangement joins TRBV30 to TRBJ1-5; D may be TRBD1 (5 bases). CDR1 GTSNPN and CDR2 SVGIG come from the germline V gene (reference sequence). The CDR3 spans 14 residues. The CDR3 bases are TGTCCCTGGAGCGGAATGGGGGGTAATCAGCCCCAGCATTTT. Amino acid sequence: CPWSGMGGNQPQHF.

In its sample, this clonotype was seen a few times. The rearrangement joins TRBV5-1 to TRBJ1-2; 7 bases line up with TRBD1. After removal of 3 bases from V and 6 bases from J, the junction contained 11 bases not matched to a gene. The CDR3 spans 15 residues. CDR1 is SGHRS, CDR2 YFSETQ, per germline. CDR3 sequence: CASSSLPGTEDGYTF. The CDR3 DNA reads as TGCGCCAGCAGCTCCTTACCCGGGACAGAGGATGGCTACACCTTC.